This TCR beta chain is drawn from a study of OX40 agonist ivuxolimab in advanced cancers. Study as a whole: Checkpoint inhibitors had been given previously to around 38% of patients.

Turning to this clone: The antigen remains unidentified.

V dropped 9 bases and J dropped 2 bases, with 17 bases sitting between them. CDR1 is LNHDA, CDR2 SQIVND, per germline (reference sequence). This CDR3 has 14 residues. Overall study results and limits: Dosing at 0.1 to 3.0 mg/kg was accompanied by clonal expansion of CD4+ and CD8+ blood T cells by week 6.

Clones were sequenced by immunoSEQ multiplex PCR, and TCRdb holds only the in-frame ones, with some missing. The table shows nearly 55,000 clones, with around 89% occurring only once. The TCR comes from an adult with an advanced solid tumor such as melanoma, head and neck, liver or kidney cancer. This chain connects TRBV19 to TRBJ2-7; the D gene is possibly TRBD1 (7 bases). Sequenced here: CD4+ or CD8+ T cells sorted from blood, sampled in a trial of the OX40 agonist ivuxolimab. The CDR3, as DNA: TGTGCCAGCAGGAGGGACAGCCTAGCCTACGAGCAGTACTTC. Encoded protein: CASRRDSLAYEQYF.